Below are 32 T cell receptor beta chains sequenced from a single sample in a study of shared clonotypes between healthy human individuals. Only CD45RO-negative cells positively selected for CCR7 counted as naive CD8 cells, so terminally differentiated effector memory CD45RA+ cells were excluded. Sequenced by immunoSEQ multiplex PCR; TCRdb stores in-frame clones only, minus some. The repertoire holds about 820,000 clones, with around 93% as singletons. Sample: naive CD8+ T cells sorted from blood. The receptor set was obtained from a man aged 25-45 years in good health.

The genes are TRBV6-6 and TRBJ1-5; D not resolved. V shed 4 bases and J shed 0 bases, with 4 bases lying between them. Germline V lookup: CDR1 MNHNY, CDR2 SVGAGI (reference sequence). The CDR3 is made up of 13 amino acids. The CDR3 bases are TGTGCCAGCAGTTTAAGTAGCAATCAGCCCCAGCATTTT. It encodes CASSLSSNQPQHF.

V gene TRBV27 combines with J gene TRBJ2-3; weak D call: TRBD1 (6 bases). Trimming stripped 2 bases from V and 6 bases from J, with 15 bases between. This CDR3 comprises 15 residues. Germline assignment: CDR1 MNHEY and CDR2 SMNVEV (reference sequence). The CDR3 sequence: CASSLVGGPLDTQYF. CDR3 in DNA: TGTGCCAGCAGTTTAGTAGGGGGACCTCTGGATACGCAGTATTTT.

This rearrangement joins TRBV11-2 to TRBJ2-7; D is unresolved. Germline V gene sequence: CDR1 SGHAT, CDR2 FQNNGV. Between the trimmed V and J ends, which lost 3 bases and 0 bases, there was a span of 9 bases. This CDR3 has 14 amino acids. The CDR3 DNA is TGTGCCAGCAGCTTCCCCGGCCACTCCTACGAGCAGTACTTC. This translates into CASSFPGHSYEQYF.

This chain connects TRBV14 to TRBJ2-1; no firm D call. This CDR3 has 14 residues. Per germline, CDR1 SGHDN and CDR2 FVKESK. V lost 9 bases, J lost 0 bases, and 12 bases lay in between. CDR3 in amino acids: CASTETSSYNEQFF. The CDR3 coding sequence is TGTGCCAGTACCGAGACAAGCTCCTACAATGAGCAGTTCTTC.

CDR3 region: CASSLAQRTGLAGDNTGELFF. The CDR3, as DNA: TGTGCCAGCAGCTTAGCTCAACGAACCGGACTAGCGGGAGATAACACCGGGGAGCTGTTTTTT. J is TRBJ2-2 and V is TRBV13, with TRBD2 matching 13 bases. CDR1 is PRHDT, CDR2 FYEKMQ, per germline (reference sequence). The J segment lost 2 bases and the V segment lost 1 base, leaving 13 bases of the junction unmatched. This CDR3 comprises 21 residues.

This chain links TRBV11-2 with TRBJ2-7; D is ambiguous. The CDR3 has 12 residues. Germline V CDR1 and CDR2: SGHAT, FQNNGV. Trimming removed 2 bases at V and 7 bases at J, with 9 bases between. CDR3 residues: CASSLTQLEQYF. CDR3 DNA: TGTGCCAGCAGCTTAACTCAGCTGGAGCAGTACTTC.

The V call is TRBV30, the J call TRBJ1-1; no clear D gene. Germline CDR1 reads GTSNPN; CDR2 reads SVGIG (reference sequence). There are 13 residues in the CDR3. The V and J ends lost 5 bases and 5 bases respectively, with 15 bases between them. The DNA of the CDR3 is TGTGCCTGGGACAAGATCCTCGAAACTGAAGCTTTCTTT. This translates into CAWDKILETEAFF.

This clone was seen a handful of times. The V and J genes are TRBV6-5 and TRBJ2-2; D might be TRBD1 (6 bases). V shed 5 bases and J shed 0 bases, with 10 bases lying between them. This CDR3 has 15 amino acids. The germline V gene encodes CDR1 MNHEY and CDR2 SVGAGI. The CDR3 coding sequence is TGTGCCAGCAGTACGACAGGCACGAACACCGGGGAGCTGTTTTTT. It is translated as CASSTTGTNTGELFF.

The CDR3 DNA follows: TGTGCCAGCAGTTCCCCGACCGACGGGACCTACGAGCAGTACTTC. Protein: CASSSPTDGTYEQYF. The chain is built from TRBV27 and TRBJ2-7; perhaps TRBD2 as D (5 bases). The CDR3 length is 15 residues. Germline CDR1 is MNHEY and CDR2 is SMNVEV (reference sequence). Trimming shortened V by 4 bases and J by 2 bases, and 15 bases separated the two germline ends.

This chain joins TRBV9 and TRBJ1-2; 9 nucleotides agree with TRBD1. Unmatched junction bases numbered 16, after V lost 4 bases and J lost 6 bases. CDR1 SGDLS and CDR2 YYNGEE come from the germline V gene. CDR3 size: 17 residues. CDR3 sequence reads: CASSSSRPTGTGNGYTF. The CDR3, as DNA: TGTGCCAGCAGCTCCAGTCGCCCGACCGGGACAGGGAATGGCTACACCTTC.

Here the CDR3 DNA reads TGCGCCAGCAGCCACGTAATTGGTCTAGCGTTAAGCACAGATACGCAGTATTTT. It is translated as CASSHVIGLALSTDTQYF. The rearrangement joins TRBV4-1 to TRBJ2-3; D perhaps matches TRBD2 (6 bases). This CDR3 has 18 residues. Germline V gives CDR1 MGHRA, CDR2 YSYEKL. Trimming left V 3 bases short and J 0 bases short, with 19 bases between.

CDR3 in amino acids: CATSRDGLGLSTDTQYF. Here the CDR3 DNA reads TGTGCCACCAGCAGAGATGGGCTTGGCCTTAGCACAGATACGCAGTATTTT. This chain connects TRBV15 to TRBJ2-3; D unresolved. CDR1 is LNHNV and CDR2 is YYDKDF in the germline V gene (reference sequence). V lost 0 bases to trimming and J lost 0 bases, with 13 bases between them. This CDR3 comprises 17 residues. The entire variable domain, with the rest obtained from reference TRBV15 and TRBJ2-3, is as follows: DAMVIQNPRYQVTQFGKPVTLSCSQTLNHNVMYWYQQKSSQAPKLLFHYYDKDFNNEADTPDNFQSRRPNTSFCFLDIRSPGLGDTAMYLCATSRDGLGLSTDTQYFGPGTRLTVL.

This clone came up once. The J gene is TRBJ2-2, the V gene TRBV7-6; D uncertain. The CDR3 runs to 14 residues. Trimming removed 4 bases at V and 9 bases at J, with 15 bases between. In germline, CDR1 is SGHVS, CDR2 FNYEAQ. CDR3 sequence reads: CASSSESSLRELFF. CDR3 nucleotides: TGTGCCAGCAGCTCGGAGTCGAGTTTACGGGAGCTGTTTTTT.

The rearrangement links TRBV7-9 to TRBJ2-5; either TRBD1 or TRBD2 may supply D (5 bases each). Germline values: CDR1 SEHNR, CDR2 FQNEAQ (reference sequence). CDR3 length: 14 amino acids. Trimming stripped 5 bases from V and 0 bases from J, with 10 bases between. DNA of the CDR3: TGTGCCAGCAGCCACCCGGGACACCAAGAGACCCAGTACTTC. This codes for CASSHPGHQETQYF.

The rearrangement links TRBV9 to TRBJ2-5; maybe TRBD1 (5 bases). V was shortened by 0 bases and J by 1 base, with 7 bases between the two germline ends. The CDR3 has 14 residues. Per germline, CDR1 SGDLS and CDR2 YYNGEE. Here the CDR3 reads CASSVGTGQETQYF. As DNA, the CDR3 is TGTGCCAGCAGCGTAGGAACAGGCCAAGAGACCCAGTACTTC.

The chain couples TRBV9 to TRBJ2-1, with 11 bases fitting TRBD2. CDR1 and CDR2 (germline): SGDLS, YYNGEE. J gave up 6 bases and V 3 bases, and 8 bases lay outside the gene matches. The CDR3 extends over 16 amino acids. The CDR3 DNA reads as TGTGCCAGCAGCGCACTAGCGGGAGATGGGTTCAATGAGCAGTTCTTC. This sequence encodes CASSALAGDGFNEQFF.

The V call is TRBV18, the J call TRBJ2-5, with 10 positions matching TRBD2. CDR3 length: 15 amino acids. Unmatched junction bases numbered 7, after V lost 4 bases and J lost 5 bases. Germline CDR1 reads KGHSH; CDR2 reads LQKENI. The CDR3 loop is CASSQREGPRETQYF. The CDR3 DNA follows: TGTGCCAGCTCACAGCGGGAGGGCCCAAGGGAGACCCAGTACTTC.

The chain joins TRBV19 to TRBJ2-7; possibly TRBD1 for D (5 bases). The CDR3 is 15 amino acids. Germline lookup yields CDR1 LNHDA and CDR2 SQIVND (reference sequence). V was cut by 4 bases and J by 3 bases, with 16 bases left in between. CDR3 amino acids: CASSRKDSSLYEQYF. DNA of the CDR3: TGTGCCAGTAGTAGAAAAGACAGCTCCCTCTACGAGCAGTACTTC.

V usage is TRBV7-9 and J usage is TRBJ2-3, with D perhaps TRBD2 (6 bases). Germline lookup yields CDR1 SEHNR and CDR2 FQNEAQ (reference sequence). The CDR3 totals 17 residues. Trimming shortened V by 3 bases and J by 0 bases, and 16 bases separated the two germline ends. The CDR3: CASSFPPGSGSTDTQYF. The CDR3 nucleotides read TGTGCCAGCAGCTTCCCTCCAGGGAGCGGGAGCACAGATACGCAGTATTTT.

This rearrangement joins TRBV6-5 to TRBJ1-5, with 9 bases that match TRBD1. Germline CDR1 and CDR2: MNHEY and SVGAGI. The CDR3 extends over 13 amino acids. V shed 5 bases and J 9 bases; nucleotides not matched to a gene: 5. The CDR3 DNA follows: TGTGCCAGCAGTCTACAGGGGGCAGGGCCCCAGCATTTT. Its translation: CASSLQGAGPQHF.

This clone was seen just once. This chain links TRBV7-9 with TRBJ1-5; D gene unclear. Between the trimmed V and J ends, which lost 3 bases and 1 base, there was a span of 10 bases. From germline, CDR1 is SEHNR and CDR2 FQNEAQ (reference sequence). The CDR3 consists of 15 residues. CDR3 nucleotides: TGTGCCAGCAGCTTGTCCTTCGGCAGCAATCAGCCCCAGCATTTT. Translation: CASSLSFGSNQPQHF.

The genes are TRBV6-5 and TRBJ2-1, with D maybe TRBD2 (5 bases). This CDR3 is built from 16 residues. CDR1 MNHEY and CDR2 SVGAGI come from the germline V gene. With 0 bases removed from V and 4 bases from J, the gap between germline ends came to 13 bases. CDR3 protein: CASSYSTGSTYNEQFF. CDR3 nucleotide sequence: TGTGCCAGCAGTTACTCAACGGGGAGTACTTACAATGAGCAGTTCTTC.

The chain combines TRBV5-1 with TRBJ2-1; 10 bases map to TRBD2. Germline lookup yields CDR1 SGHRS and CDR2 YFSETQ. CDR3 length: 17 residues. The trim removed 2 bases at V and 5 bases at J, leaving 10 bases unmatched. CDR3 loop: CASSFNFGTSGDNEQFF. The CDR3, as DNA: TGCGCCAGCAGCTTTAATTTTGGTACTAGCGGGGACAATGAGCAGTTCTTC.

The rearrangement uses TRBV29-1 and TRBJ2-3; D remains ambiguous. Germline V gene lookup returns CDR1 SQVTM and CDR2 ANQGSEA. Trimming left V 1 base short and J 2 bases short, with 16 bases between. The CDR3 has 16 amino acids. CDR3 sequence (DNA): TGCAGCGTTGAAGTCCCCGCATGGGGTTACACAGATACGCAGTATTTT. This translates into CSVEVPAWGYTDTQYF.

The DNA of the CDR3 is TGTGCCAGTAGAGGCCCGCCCCCCCTGGCGGGAGGGCCGGAGACCCAGTACTTC. Translated, it gives CASRGPPPLAGGPETQYF. This chain links TRBV19 with TRBJ2-5; 9 bases map to TRBD2. Germline V CDR1 and CDR2: LNHDA, SQIVND (reference sequence). With 6 bases clipped from V and 5 bases from J, the junction kept 19 bases outside the gene matches. The CDR3 length is 18 residues. The whole variable domain, remainder taken from reference TRBV19 and TRBJ2-5, is DGGITQSPKYLFRKEGQNVTLSCEQNLNHDAMYWYRQDPGQGLRLIYYSQIVNDFQKGDIAEGYSVSREKKESFPLTVTSAQKNPTAFYLCASRGPPPLAGGPETQYFGPGTRLLVL.

The V gene is TRBV7-8, the J gene TRBJ2-7; D is unclear. The CDR3 length is 16 residues. CDR1 and CDR2 (germline): SGHVS, FQNEAQ. The V gene lost 1 base and the J gene lost 0 bases, with 13 bases spanning the gap. The CDR3 sequence is CASSLGPAKISYEQYF. The CDR3 nucleotides read TGTGCCAGCAGCTTAGGGCCAGCAAAAATCTCCTACGAGCAGTACTTC.

Of note for this clone: This may be a read error, as it is one base from a much larger clone. The CDR3, as DNA: TGTGCCAGCACTGAACTCCAGGGGGCTGAGGCCAACGTCCTGACTTTC. Its translation is CASTELQGAEANVLTF. The chain joins TRBV6-1 to TRBJ2-6; 8 bases line up with TRBD1. The length of the CDR3 is 16 residues. Germline CDR1 reads MNHNS; CDR2 reads SASEGT.

The chain uses TRBV13 and TRBJ2-7; weak D call: TRBD2 (5 bases). This CDR3 has 21 residues. V lost 4 bases and J 1 base, leaving 32 bases between the germline ends. CDR1 and CDR2 from the germline V gene are PRHDT and FYEKMQ (reference sequence). This chain's CDR3 is CASSYGILSAQERGPSYEQYF. In DNA, the CDR3 is TGTGCCAGCAGCTATGGTATTTTATCCGCGCAGGAACGCGGGCCATCCTACGAGCAGTACTTC.

The chain joins TRBV27 to TRBJ1-2; a possible D gene is TRBD1 (5 bases). The CDR3 loop spans 13 amino acids. V gave up 3 bases and J gave up 7 bases, with 12 bases separating them. From germline, CDR1 is MNHEY and CDR2 SMNVEV (reference sequence). As DNA, the CDR3 is TGTGCCAGCAGTTTCACGGGGCGAGGTGGCTACACCTTC. Its protein product is CASSFTGRGGYTF.

V usage is TRBV10-2 and J usage is TRBJ1-1; D gene unclear. V was shortened by 2 bases and J by 8 bases, with 18 bases between the two germline ends. The CDR3 is 15 amino acids. Germline CDR1 and CDR2: WSHSY and SAAADI. CDR3 protein: CASSEGGEGPYEAFF. As DNA, the CDR3 is TGCGCCAGCAGTGAGGGCGGGGAAGGACCCTACGAAGCTTTCTTT.

This chain links TRBV5-1 with TRBJ2-7; possible D gene TRBD1, 5 bases. The germline CDR1 and CDR2 sequences are SGHRS and YFSETQ. The CDR3 contains 14 residues. V shed 0 bases and J shed 3 bases, with 10 bases lying between them. The CDR3, as DNA: TGCGCCAGCAGCTTGGCCCGCAGGGACTACGAGCAGTACTTC. It is translated as CASSLARRDYEQYF.

The chain recombines TRBV11-2 with TRBJ2-7; TRBD2 agrees at 8 bases. Unmatched junction bases numbered 4, after V lost 0 bases and J lost 0 bases. The CDR3 runs to 16 residues. CDR1 is SGHAT, CDR2 FQNNGV, per germline. Here the CDR3 reads CASSLDSSGSSYEQYF. The DNA for the CDR3 is TGTGCCAGCAGCTTAGATTCCAGCGGGAGCTCCTACGAGCAGTACTTC.